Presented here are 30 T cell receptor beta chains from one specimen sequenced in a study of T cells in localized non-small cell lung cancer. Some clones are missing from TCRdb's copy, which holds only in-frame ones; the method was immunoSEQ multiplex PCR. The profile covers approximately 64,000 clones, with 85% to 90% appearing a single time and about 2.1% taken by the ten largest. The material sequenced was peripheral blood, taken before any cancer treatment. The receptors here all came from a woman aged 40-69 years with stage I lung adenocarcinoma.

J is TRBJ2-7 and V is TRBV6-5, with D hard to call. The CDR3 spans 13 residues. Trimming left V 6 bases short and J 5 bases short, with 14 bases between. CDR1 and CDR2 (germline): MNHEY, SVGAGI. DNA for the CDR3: TGTGCCAGCAGCCTCTCTCCTAGAAACGAGCAGTACTTC. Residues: CASSLSPRNEQYF.

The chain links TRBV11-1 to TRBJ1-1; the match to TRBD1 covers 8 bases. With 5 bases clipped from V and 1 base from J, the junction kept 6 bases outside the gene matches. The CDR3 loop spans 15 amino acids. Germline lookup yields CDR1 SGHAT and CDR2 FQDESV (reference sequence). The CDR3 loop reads CASSLYGQGNTEAFF. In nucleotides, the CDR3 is TGTGCCAGCAGCCTATACGGACAGGGGAACACTGAAGCTTTCTTT.

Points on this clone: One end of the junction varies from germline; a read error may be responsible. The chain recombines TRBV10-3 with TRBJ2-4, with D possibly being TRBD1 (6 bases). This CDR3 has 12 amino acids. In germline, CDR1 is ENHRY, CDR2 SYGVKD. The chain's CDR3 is CAISTGSDHRDF. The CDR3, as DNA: TGTGCCATCAGCACAGGTAGCGACCACAGGGACTTC.

The CDR3 sequence is CASSYSQNMNTEAFF. The CDR3 bases are TGTGCCAGCAGTTACTCGCAGAATATGAACACTGAAGCTTTCTTT. V gene TRBV6-5 combines with J gene TRBJ1-1; D is ambiguous. Trimming removed 0 bases from V and 0 bases from J, with 8 bases in between. This CDR3 has 15 residues. Per germline, CDR1 MNHEY and CDR2 SVGAGI.

CDR3 region: CASSKGTSGRAEYF. The CDR3, as DNA: TGTGCCAGTAGTAAGGGGACTAGCGGGAGGGCCGAGTACTTC. The chain recombines TRBV19 with TRBJ2-4; TRBD2 matches 16 bases. The CDR3 contains 14 residues. CDR1 LNHDA and CDR2 SQIVND come from the germline V gene (reference sequence). The junction had 5 bases not matched to a gene; V was cut back by 4 bases and J by 14 bases.

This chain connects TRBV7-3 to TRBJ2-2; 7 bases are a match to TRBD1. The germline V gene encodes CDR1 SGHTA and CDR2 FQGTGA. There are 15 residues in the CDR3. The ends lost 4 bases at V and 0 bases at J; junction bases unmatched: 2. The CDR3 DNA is TGTGCCAGCAGCTCTACAGGGGCGAACACCGGGGAGCTGTTTTTT. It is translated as CASSSTGANTGELFF.

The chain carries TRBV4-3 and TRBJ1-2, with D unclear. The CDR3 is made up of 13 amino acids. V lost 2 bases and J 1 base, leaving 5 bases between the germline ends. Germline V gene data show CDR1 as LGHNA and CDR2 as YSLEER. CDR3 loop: CASSQSFNYGYTF. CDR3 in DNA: TGCGCCAGCAGCCAAAGTTTTAACTATGGCTACACCTTC.

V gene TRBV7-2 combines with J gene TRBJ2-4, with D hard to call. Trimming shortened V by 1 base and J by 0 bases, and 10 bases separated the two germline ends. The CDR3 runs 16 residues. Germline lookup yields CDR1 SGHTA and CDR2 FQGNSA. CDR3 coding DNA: TGTGCCAGCAGCTTAGACTGGTTCTTAGCCAAAAACATTCAGTACTTC. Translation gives CASSLDWFLAKNIQYF.

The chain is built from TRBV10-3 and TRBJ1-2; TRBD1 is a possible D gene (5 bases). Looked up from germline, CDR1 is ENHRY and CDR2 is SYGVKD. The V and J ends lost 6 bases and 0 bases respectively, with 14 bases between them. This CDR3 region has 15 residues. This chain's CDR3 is CAIRNAGQPNYGYTF. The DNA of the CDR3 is TGTGCCATCAGGAACGCGGGGCAGCCTAACTATGGCTACACCTTC.

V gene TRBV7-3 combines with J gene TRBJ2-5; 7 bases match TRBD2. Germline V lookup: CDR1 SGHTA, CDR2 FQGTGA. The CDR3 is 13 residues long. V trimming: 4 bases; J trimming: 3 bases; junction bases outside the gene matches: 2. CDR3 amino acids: CASSWDYKETQYF. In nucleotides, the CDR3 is TGTGCCAGCAGCTGGGACTACAAAGAGACCCAGTACTTC.

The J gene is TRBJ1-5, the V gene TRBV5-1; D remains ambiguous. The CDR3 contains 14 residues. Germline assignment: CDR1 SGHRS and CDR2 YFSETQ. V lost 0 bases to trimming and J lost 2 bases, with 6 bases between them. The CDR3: CASSLVQGNQPQHF. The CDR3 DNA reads TGCGCCAGCAGCTTGGTTCAGGGCAATCAGCCCCAGCATTTT.

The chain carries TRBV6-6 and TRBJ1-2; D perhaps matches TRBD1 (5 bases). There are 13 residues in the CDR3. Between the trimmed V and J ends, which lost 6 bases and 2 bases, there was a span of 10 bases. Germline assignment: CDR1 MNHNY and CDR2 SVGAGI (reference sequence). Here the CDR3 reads CASRQTVNYGYTF. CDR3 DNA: TGTGCCAGCAGGCAGACAGTCAACTATGGCTACACCTTC.

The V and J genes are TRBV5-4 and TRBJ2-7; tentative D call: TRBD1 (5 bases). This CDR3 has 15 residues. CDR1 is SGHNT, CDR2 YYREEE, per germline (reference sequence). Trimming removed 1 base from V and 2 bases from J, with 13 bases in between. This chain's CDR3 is CASSLSGAFPYEQYF. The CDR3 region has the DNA TGTGCCAGCAGCTTGAGTGGGGCATTTCCCTACGAGCAGTACTTC.

CDR3 amino acids: CSVEERQVGYTF. Written as DNA, the CDR3 is TGCAGCGTTGAAGAGAGACAGGTTGGCTACACCTTC. The rearrangement uses TRBV29-1 and TRBJ1-2; weak D call: TRBD1 (6 bases). Germline V gives CDR1 SQVTM, CDR2 ANQGSEA. The CDR3 sequence is 12 residues long. The V gene lost 0 bases and the J gene lost 7 bases, with 9 bases spanning the gap.

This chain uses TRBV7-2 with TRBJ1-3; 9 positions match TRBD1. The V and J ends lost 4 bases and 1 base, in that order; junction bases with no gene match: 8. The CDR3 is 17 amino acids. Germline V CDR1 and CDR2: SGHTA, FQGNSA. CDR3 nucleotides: TGTGCCAGCAGCTGGTCCGGGACAGGGTTTTCTGGAAACACCATATATTTT. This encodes CASSWSGTGFSGNTIYF.

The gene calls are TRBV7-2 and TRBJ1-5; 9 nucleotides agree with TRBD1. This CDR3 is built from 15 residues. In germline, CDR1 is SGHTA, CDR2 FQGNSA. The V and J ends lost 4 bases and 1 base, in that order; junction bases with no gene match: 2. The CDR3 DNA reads TGTGCCAGCAGCTCTGACAGGGGGAGCAATCAGCCCCAGCATTTT. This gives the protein CASSSDRGSNQPQHF.

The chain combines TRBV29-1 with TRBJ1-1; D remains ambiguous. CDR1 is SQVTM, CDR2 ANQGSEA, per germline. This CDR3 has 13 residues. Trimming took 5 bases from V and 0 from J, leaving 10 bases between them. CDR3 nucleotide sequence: TGCAGCGTTCAACAGATCATGAACACTGAAGCTTTCTTT. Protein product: CSVQQIMNTEAFF.

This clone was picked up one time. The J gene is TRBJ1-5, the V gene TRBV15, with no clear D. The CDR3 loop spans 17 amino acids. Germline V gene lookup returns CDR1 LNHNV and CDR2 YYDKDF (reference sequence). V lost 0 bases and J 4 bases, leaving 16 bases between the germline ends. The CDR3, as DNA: TGTGCCACCAGCAGAGATCTCCGGACGGGCGGGAATCAGCCCCAGCATTTT. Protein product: CATSRDLRTGGNQPQHF.

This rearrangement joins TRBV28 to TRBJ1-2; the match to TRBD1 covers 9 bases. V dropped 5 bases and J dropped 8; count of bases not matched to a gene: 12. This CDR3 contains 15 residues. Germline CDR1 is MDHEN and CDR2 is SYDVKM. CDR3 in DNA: TGTGCCAGCAGTAAGCCGGGACAGGGTGGTTGGGGCTACACCTTC. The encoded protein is CASSKPGQGGWGYTF.

In nucleotides, the CDR3 is TGTGCCAGCAGCGAAGGACCGCTGAACACCGGGGAGCTGTTTTTT. The encoded protein is CASSEGPLNTGELFF. This chain links TRBV11-3 with TRBJ2-2; no clear D gene. The CDR3 runs to 15 residues. Between the trimmed V and J ends, which lost 5 bases and 1 base, there was a span of 11 bases. In germline, CDR1 is SGHNT, CDR2 YENEEA.

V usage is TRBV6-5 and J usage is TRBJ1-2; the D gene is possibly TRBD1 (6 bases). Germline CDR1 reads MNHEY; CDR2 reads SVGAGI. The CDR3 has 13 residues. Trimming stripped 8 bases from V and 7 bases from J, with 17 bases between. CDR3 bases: TGTGCCAGCTCCCCCCAGGGGACTTTTGGCTACACCTTC. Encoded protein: CASSPQGTFGYTF.

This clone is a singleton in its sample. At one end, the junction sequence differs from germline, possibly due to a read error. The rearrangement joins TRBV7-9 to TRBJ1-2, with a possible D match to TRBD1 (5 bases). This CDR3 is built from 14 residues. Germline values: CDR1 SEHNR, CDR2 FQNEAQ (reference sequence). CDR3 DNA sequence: TGTGCCGGCAGCTCCGGGGCAGGGCCCGGTGGCTACACCTTC. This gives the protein CAGSSGAGPGGYTF.

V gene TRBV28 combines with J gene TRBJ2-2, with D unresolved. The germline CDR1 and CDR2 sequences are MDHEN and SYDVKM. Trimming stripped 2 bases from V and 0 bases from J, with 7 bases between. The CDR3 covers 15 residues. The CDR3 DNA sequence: TGTGCCAGCAGTTTACCACTCCCGAACACCGGGGAGCTGTTTTTT. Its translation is CASSLPLPNTGELFF.

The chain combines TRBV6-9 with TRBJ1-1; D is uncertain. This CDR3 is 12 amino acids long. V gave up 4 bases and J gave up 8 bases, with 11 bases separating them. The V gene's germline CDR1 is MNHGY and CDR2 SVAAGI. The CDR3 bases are TGTGCCAGCAGTTTCAGAACGGGGGAAGCTTTCTTT. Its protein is CASSFRTGEAFF.

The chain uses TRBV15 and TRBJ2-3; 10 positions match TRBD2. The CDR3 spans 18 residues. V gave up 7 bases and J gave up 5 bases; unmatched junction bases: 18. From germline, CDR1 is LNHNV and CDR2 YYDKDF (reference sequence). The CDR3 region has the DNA TGTGCCACCATCGATGGGGCTAGCGGGGGCGTAATCATAGATACGCAGTATTTT. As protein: CATIDGASGGVIIDTQYF.

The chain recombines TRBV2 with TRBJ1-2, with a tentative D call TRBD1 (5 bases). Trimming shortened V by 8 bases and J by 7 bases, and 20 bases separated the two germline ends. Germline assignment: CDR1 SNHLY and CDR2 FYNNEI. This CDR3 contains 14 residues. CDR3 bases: TGTGCCAGCGAGGCCCCGGGGGATTTGGTTGGCTACACCTTC. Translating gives CASEAPGDLVGYTF.

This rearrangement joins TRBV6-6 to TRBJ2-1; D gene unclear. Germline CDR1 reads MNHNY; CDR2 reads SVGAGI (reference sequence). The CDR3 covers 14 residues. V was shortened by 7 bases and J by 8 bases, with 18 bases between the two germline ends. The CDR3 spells CASKVLGSLDEQFF. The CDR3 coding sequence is TGTGCCAGCAAGGTCCTTGGTTCGCTCGATGAGCAGTTCTTC.

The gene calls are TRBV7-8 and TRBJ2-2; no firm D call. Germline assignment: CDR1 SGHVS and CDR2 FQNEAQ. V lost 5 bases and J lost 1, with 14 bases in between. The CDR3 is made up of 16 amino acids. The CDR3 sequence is CASSQDSHLNTGELFF. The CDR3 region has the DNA TGTGCCAGCAGCCAAGATAGCCACCTGAACACCGGGGAGCTGTTTTTT.

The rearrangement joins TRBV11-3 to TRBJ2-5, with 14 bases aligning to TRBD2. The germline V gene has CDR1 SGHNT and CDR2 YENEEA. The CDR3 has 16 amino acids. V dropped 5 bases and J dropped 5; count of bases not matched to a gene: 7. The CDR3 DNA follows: TGTGCCAGCAGCCCCGGGACTAGCGGGAGTCAGGAGACCCAGTACTTC. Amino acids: CASSPGTSGSQETQYF.

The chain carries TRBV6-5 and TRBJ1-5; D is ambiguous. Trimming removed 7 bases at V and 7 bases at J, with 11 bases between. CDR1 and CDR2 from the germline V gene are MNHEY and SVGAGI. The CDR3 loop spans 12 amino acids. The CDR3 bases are TGTGCCAGCACTCAAGGTTGGCAGCCCCAGCATTTT. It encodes CASTQGWQPQHF.